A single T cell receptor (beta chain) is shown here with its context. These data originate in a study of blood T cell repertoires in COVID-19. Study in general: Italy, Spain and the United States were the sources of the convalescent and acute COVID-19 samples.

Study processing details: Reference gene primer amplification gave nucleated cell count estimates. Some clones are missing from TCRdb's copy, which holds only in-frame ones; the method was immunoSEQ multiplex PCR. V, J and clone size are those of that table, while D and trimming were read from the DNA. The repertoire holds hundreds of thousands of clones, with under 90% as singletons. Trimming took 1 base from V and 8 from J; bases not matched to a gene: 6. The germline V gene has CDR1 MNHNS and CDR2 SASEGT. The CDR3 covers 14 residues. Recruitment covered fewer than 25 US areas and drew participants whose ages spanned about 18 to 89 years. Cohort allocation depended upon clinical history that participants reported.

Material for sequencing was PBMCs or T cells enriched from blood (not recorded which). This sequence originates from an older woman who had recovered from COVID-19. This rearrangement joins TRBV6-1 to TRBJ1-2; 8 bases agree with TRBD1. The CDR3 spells CASSEDRGGLGYTF. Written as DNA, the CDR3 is TGTGCCAGCAGTGAAGACAGGGGGGGGTTGGGCTACACCTTC.